These T cell receptor beta chains were read from a single sample in a study of blood T cell repertoires in COVID-19. The protocol was immunoSEQ multiplex PCR, while the TCRdb copy is restricted to in-frame clones and leaves out a portion. The sample has tens of thousands of clones, roughly 89% seen once. Specimen: peripheral blood. These receptor sequences come from a woman in her sixties with COVID-19, enrolled during active disease. Each CDR3 is given without its conserved first and last residue. D genes are given only for firm matches.

d_gene: TRBD1
v_gene: TRBV4-1
CDR3aa: ASRSTGVNTEAF

d_gene: TRBD1
v_gene: TRBV30
CDR3aa: AWSGHRGLTEAF

d_gene: TRBD2
v_gene: TRBV9
CDR3aa: ASSVGGETQQF

d_gene: NA
v_gene: TRBV6-5
CDR3aa: ASTNRTRYGYT

d_gene: NA
v_gene: TRBV28
CDR3aa: ASSDIAGRTYEQY

d_gene: NA
v_gene: TRBV28
CDR3aa: ASSQQGGGQPQH

d_gene: NA
v_gene: TRBV28
CDR3aa: ASSLSPASNEQF

d_gene: NA
v_gene: TRBV18
CDR3aa: ASSRGVLDEQF

d_gene: TRBD1
v_gene: TRBV9
CDR3aa: ASSPGTGDYNEQF

d_gene: NA
v_gene: TRBV28
CDR3aa: ASSLRSGGLNTEAF

d_gene: NA
v_gene: TRBV4-2
CDR3aa: ASRLPGLRNEKLF

d_gene: TRBD1
v_gene: TRBV18
CDR3aa: ASSPTRGRNEKLF

d_gene: TRBD1
v_gene: TRBV10-3
CDR3aa: AISPGQEYTEAF

d_gene: NA
v_gene: TRBV7-8
CDR3aa: ASSKPGKTGPQH

d_gene: NA
v_gene: TRBV7-8
CDR3aa: ASSLTEKNTQY

d_gene: NA
v_gene: TRBV10-3
CDR3aa: AISEGAPDYGYT

d_gene: TRBD2
v_gene: TRBV9
CDR3aa: ASSGPLRLAGRLGTGELF

d_gene: NA
v_gene: TRBV19
CDR3aa: ASSIGGADNSPLH

d_gene: TRBD2
v_gene: TRBV4-1
CDR3aa: ASSHATSGSPDTQY

d_gene: NA
v_gene: TRBV7-8
CDR3aa: ASSTDRSKGTDTQY

d_gene: NA
v_gene: TRBV11-2
CDR3aa: ASSLWVRRELYNSPLH

d_gene: TRBD2
v_gene: TRBV3-1/TRBV3-2
CDR3aa: ASSLRALSGLAVYEQF

d_gene: NA
v_gene: TRBV2
CDR3aa: ASSVGRQETQY

d_gene: NA
v_gene: TRBV7-6
CDR3aa: ASSPFWGRGTEAF

d_gene: NA
v_gene: TRBV9
CDR3aa: ASSSHTGELF

d_gene: TRBD2
v_gene: TRBV6-2/TRBV6-3
CDR3aa: ASSYPTAGDSSYNEQF

d_gene: NA
v_gene: TRBV27
CDR3aa: ASSLTVYSNQPQH

d_gene: NA
v_gene: TRBV2
CDR3aa: ASSDRRMNEQF

d_gene: TRBD1
v_gene: TRBV5-5
CDR3aa: ASSSRGLNTGELF

d_gene: NA
v_gene: TRBV7-6
CDR3aa: ASSTTGTPQETQY

d_gene: NA
v_gene: TRBV5-1
CDR3aa: ASSLGHDRTSGNQPQH

d_gene: NA
v_gene: TRBV6-6
CDR3aa: ASSGQYYGYT

d_gene: NA
v_gene: TRBV7-9
CDR3aa: ASSLLSIPESNEQF

d_gene: TRBD2
v_gene: TRBV7-9
CDR3aa: ASSYGTSGTLETQY

d_gene: NA
v_gene: TRBV3-1/TRBV3-2
CDR3aa: ASSLDEKLF

d_gene: TRBD2
v_gene: TRBV19
CDR3aa: ASSPTSGGAFSTDTQY

d_gene: NA
v_gene: TRBV4-1
CDR3aa: ASSQGQVPGELF

d_gene: TRBD2
v_gene: TRBV27
CDR3aa: ASNKITGTSGRQPYEQY

d_gene: NA
v_gene: TRBV19
CDR3aa: ASSIGREGSQH

d_gene: NA
v_gene: TRBV19
CDR3aa: ASSGGGNQPQH

d_gene: NA
v_gene: TRBV6-6
CDR3aa: ASRDSSGNTIY

d_gene: NA
v_gene: TRBV27
CDR3aa: ASSLGASTDTQY

d_gene: TRBD2
v_gene: TRBV6-5
CDR3aa: ASSRLAASTDTQY

d_gene: NA
v_gene: TRBV25-1
CDR3aa: ASSENSGGRDNEQF

d_gene: TRBD1
v_gene: TRBV6-4
CDR3aa: ASSAGGYGYT